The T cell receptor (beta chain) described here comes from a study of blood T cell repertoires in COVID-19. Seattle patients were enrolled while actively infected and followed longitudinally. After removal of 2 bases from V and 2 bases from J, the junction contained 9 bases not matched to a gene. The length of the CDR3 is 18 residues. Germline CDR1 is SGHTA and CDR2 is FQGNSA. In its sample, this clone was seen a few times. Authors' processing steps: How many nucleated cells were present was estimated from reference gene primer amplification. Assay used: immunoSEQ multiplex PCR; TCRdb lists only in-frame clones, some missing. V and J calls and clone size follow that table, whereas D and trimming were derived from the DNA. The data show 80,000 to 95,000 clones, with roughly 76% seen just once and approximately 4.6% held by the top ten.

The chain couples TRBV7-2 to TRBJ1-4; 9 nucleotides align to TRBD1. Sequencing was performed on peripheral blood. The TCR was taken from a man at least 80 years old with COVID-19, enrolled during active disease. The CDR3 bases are TGTGCCAGCAGCTTAAGCAGGACAGGGGCGAGCACTAATGAAAAACTGTTTTTT. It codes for CASSLSRTGASTNEKLFF.